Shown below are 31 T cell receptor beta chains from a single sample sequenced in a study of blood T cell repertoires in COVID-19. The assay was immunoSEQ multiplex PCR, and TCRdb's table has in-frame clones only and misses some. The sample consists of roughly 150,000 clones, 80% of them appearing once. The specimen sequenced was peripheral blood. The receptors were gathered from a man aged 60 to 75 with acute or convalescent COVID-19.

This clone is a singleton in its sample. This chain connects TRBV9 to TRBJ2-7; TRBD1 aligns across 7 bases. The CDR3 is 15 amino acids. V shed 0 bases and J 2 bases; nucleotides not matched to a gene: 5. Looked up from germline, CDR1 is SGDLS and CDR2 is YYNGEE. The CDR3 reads CASSVGAGGPYEQYF. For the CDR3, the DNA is TGTGCCAGCAGCGTAGGGGCAGGGGGTCCCTACGAGCAGTACTTC.

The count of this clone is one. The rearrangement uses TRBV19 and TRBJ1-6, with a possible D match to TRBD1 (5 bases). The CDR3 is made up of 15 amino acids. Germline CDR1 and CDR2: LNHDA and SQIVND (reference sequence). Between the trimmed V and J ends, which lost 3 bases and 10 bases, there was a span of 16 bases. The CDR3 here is CASSISRQSWSPLHF. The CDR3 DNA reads TGTGCCAGTAGTATCTCCAGACAGTCGTGGTCACCCCTCCACTTT.

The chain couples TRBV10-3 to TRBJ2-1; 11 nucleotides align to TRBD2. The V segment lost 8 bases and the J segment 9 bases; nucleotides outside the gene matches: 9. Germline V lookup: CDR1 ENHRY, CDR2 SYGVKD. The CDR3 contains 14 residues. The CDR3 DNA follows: TGTGCCATCCGTACTAGCGGGGGTCCCCCTGAGCAGTTCTTC. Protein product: CAIRTSGGPPEQFF.

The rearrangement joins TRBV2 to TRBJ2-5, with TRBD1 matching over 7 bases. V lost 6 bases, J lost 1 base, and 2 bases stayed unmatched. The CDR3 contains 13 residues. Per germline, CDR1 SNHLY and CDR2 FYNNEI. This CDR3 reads CASRRTGQETQYF. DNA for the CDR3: TGTGCCAGCAGGCGGACAGGCCAAGAGACCCAGTACTTC.

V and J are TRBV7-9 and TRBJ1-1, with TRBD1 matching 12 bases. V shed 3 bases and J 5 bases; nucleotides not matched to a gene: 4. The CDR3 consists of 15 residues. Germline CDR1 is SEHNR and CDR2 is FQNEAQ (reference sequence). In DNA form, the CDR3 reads TGTGCCAGCAGCTTTGGGGACAGGGGGCAGACTGAAGCTTTCTTT. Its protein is CASSFGDRGQTEAFF.

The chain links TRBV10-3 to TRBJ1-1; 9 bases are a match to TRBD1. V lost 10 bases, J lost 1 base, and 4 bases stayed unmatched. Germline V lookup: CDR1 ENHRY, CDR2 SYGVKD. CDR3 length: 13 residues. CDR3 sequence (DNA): TGTGCCAAAAGGGACAGGGCGAACACTGAAGCTTTCTTT. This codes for CAKRDRANTEAFF.

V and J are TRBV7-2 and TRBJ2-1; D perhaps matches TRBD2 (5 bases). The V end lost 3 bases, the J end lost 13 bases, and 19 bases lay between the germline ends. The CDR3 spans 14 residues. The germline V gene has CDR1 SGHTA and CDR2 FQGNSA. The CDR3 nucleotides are TGTGCCAGCAGCTTGGGTTACCCAGGACTCGGACAGTTCTTC. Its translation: CASSLGYPGLGQFF.

The CDR3 nucleotides read TGTGCCAGCAGGACTAGGGCCGGGGAGCTGTTTTTT. This sequence encodes CASRTRAGELFF. The V call is TRBV6-4, the J call TRBJ2-2; the D gene is possibly TRBD2 (6 bases). This CDR3 is 12 amino acids long. V dropped 6 bases and J dropped 6 bases, with 8 bases sitting between them. Per germline, CDR1 MRHNA and CDR2 SNTAGT.

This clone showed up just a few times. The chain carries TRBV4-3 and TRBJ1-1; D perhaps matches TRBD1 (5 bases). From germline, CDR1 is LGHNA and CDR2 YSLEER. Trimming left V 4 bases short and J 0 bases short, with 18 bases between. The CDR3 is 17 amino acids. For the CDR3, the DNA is TGCGCCAGCAGCCGTCGGACATCGGGCAGGTTGAACACTGAAGCTTTCTTT. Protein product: CASSRRTSGRLNTEAFF.

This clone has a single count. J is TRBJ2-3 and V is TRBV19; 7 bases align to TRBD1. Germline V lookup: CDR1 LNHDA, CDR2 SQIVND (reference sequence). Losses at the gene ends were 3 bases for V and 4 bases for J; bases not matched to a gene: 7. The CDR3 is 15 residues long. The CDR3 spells CASSMEGQAADTQYF. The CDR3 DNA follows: TGTGCCAGTAGTATGGAAGGACAGGCCGCAGATACGCAGTATTTT.

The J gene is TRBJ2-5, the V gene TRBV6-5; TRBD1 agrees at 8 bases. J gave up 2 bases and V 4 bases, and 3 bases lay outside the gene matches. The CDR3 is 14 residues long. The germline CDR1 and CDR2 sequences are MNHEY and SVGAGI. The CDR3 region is CASSSRDRQETQYF. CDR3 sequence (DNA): TGTGCCAGCAGTTCTCGGGACAGGCAAGAGACCCAGTACTTC.

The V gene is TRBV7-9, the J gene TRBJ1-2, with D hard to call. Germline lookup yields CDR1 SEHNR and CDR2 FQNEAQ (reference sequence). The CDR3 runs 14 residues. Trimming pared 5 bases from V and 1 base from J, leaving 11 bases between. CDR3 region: CASSPDTDNYGYTF. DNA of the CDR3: TGTGCCAGCAGCCCCGACACCGATAACTATGGCTACACCTTC.

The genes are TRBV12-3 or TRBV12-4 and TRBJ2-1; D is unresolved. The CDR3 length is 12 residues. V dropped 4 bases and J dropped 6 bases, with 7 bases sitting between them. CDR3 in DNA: TGTGCCAGCAGTTCCCCCAGCAATGAGCAGTTCTTC. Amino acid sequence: CASSSPSNEQFF.

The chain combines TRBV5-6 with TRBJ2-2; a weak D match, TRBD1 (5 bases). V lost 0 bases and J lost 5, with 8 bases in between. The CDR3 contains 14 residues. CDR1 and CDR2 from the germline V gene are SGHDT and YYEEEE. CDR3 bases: TGTGCCAGCAGCTTGGTTGCAGGGACCGGGGAGCTGTTTTTT. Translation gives CASSLVAGTGELFF. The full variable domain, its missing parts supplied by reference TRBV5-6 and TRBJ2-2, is DAGVTQSPTHLIKTRGQQVTLRCSPKSGHDTVSWYQQALGQGPQFIFQYYEEEERQRGNFPDRFSGHQFPNYSSELNVNALLLGDSALYLCASSLVAGTGELFFGEGSRLTVL.

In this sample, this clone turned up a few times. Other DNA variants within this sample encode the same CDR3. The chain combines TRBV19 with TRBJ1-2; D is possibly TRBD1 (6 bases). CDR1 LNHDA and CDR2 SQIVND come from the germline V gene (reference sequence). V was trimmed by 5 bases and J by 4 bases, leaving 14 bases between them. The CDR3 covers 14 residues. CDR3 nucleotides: TGTGCCAGTAGTCAGCAGGGGCGCGGCTATGGCTACACCTTC. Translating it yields CASSQQGRGYGYTF.

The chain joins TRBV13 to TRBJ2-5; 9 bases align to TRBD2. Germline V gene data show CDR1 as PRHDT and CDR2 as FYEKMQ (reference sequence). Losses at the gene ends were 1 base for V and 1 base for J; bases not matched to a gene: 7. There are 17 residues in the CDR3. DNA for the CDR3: TGTGCCAGCAGCTTAGTCGGGCTAGCGGGGACCCAAGAGACCCAGTACTTC. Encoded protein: CASSLVGLAGTQETQYF.

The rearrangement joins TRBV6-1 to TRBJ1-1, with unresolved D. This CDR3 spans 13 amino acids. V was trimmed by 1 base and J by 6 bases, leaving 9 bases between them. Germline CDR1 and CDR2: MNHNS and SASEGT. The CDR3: CASSEDKISEAFF. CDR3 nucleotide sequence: TGTGCCAGCAGTGAAGACAAGATCTCTGAAGCTTTCTTT.

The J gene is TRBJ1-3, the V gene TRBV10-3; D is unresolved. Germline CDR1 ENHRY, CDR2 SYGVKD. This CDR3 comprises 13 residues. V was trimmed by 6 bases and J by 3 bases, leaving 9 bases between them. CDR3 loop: CAISPGLGNTIYF. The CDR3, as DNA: TGTGCCATCAGCCCTGGGCTTGGAAACACCATATATTTT.

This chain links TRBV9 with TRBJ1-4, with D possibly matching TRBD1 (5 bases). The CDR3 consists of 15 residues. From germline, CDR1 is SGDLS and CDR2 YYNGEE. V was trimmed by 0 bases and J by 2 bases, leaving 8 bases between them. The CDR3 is CASSVAGGTNEKLFF. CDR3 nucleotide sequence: TGTGCCAGCAGCGTAGCGGGGGGTACTAATGAAAAACTGTTTTTT. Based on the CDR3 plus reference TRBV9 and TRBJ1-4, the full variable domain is DSGVTQTPKHLITATGQRVTLRCSPRSGDLSVYWYQQSLDQGLQFLIQYYNGEERAKGNILERFSAQQFPDLHSELNLSSLELGDSALYFCASSVAGGTNEKLFFGSGTQLSVL.

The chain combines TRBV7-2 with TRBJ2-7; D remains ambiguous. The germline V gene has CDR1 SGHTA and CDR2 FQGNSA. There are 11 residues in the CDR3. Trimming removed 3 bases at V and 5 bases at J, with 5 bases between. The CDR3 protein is CASSLRNEQYF. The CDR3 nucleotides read TGTGCCAGCAGCTTGCGGAACGAGCAGTACTTC.

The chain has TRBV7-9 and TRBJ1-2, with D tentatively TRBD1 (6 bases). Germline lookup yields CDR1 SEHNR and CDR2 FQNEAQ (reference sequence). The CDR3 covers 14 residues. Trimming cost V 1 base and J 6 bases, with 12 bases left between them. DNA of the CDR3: TGTGCCAGCAGCTTAGGGCAGGGGCAGGATGGCTACACCTTC. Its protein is CASSLGQGQDGYTF.

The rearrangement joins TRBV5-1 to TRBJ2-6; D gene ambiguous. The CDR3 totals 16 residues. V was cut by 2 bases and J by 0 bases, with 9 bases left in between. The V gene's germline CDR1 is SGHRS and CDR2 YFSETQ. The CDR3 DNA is TGCGCCAGCAGCTTCGGTCCGAGCTCTGGGGCCAACGTCCTGACTTTC. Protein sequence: CASSFGPSSGANVLTF.

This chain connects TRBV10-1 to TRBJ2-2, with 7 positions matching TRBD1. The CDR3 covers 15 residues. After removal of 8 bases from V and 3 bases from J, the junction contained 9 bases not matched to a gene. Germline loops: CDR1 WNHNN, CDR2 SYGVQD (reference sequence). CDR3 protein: CASGAGGTDTGELFF. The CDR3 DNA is TGCGCCAGCGGGGCAGGGGGTACTGACACCGGGGAGCTGTTTTTT.

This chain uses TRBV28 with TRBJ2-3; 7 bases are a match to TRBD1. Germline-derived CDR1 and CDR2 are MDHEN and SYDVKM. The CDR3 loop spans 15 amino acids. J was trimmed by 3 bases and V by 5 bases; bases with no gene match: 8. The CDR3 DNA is TGTGCCAGCAGTACCCGGACAGGAGTTACAGATACGCAGTATTTT. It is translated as CASSTRTGVTDTQYF.

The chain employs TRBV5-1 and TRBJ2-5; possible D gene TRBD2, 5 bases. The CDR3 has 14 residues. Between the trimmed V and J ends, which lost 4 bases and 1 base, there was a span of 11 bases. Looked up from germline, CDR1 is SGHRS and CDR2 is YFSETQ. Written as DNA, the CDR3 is TGCGCCAGCAGCCTGGATGAGGGCCAAGAGACCCAGTACTTC. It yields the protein CASSLDEGQETQYF.

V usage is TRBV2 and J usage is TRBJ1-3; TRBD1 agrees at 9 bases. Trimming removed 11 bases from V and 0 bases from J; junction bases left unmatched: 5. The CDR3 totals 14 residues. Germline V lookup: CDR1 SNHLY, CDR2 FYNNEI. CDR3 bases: TGTGCCGTACGACAGGGGGACTCTGGAAACACCATATATTTT. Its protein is CAVRQGDSGNTIYF.

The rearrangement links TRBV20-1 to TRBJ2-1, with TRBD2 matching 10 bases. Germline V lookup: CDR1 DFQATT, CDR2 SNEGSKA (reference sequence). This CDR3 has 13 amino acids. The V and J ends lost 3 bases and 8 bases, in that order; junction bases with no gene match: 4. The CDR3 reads CSASSGGLDEQFF. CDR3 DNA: TGCAGTGCTAGTAGCGGGGGGCTAGATGAGCAGTTCTTC.

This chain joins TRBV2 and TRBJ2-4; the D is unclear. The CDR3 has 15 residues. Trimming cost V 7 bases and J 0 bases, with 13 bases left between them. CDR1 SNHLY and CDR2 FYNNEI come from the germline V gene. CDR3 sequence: CASTKAELAKNIQYF. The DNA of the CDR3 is TGTGCCAGCACCAAGGCGGAACTAGCCAAAAACATTCAGTACTTC.

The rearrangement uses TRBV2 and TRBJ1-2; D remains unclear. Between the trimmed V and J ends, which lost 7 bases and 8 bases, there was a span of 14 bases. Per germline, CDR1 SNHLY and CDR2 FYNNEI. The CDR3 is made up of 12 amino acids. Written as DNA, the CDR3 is TGTGCCAGCAAGGAAGGGAGAGGGGGCTACACCTTC. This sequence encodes CASKEGRGGYTF.

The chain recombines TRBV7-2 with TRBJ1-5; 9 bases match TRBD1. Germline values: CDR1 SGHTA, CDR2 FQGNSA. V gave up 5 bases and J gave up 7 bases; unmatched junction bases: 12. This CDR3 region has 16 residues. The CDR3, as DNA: TGTGCCAGCAGCCAGGGACAGGGAGGACCGGGGCAGCCCCAGCATTTT. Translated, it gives CASSQGQGGPGQPQHF. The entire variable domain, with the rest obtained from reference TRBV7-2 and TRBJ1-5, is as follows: GAGVSQSPSNKVTEKGKDVELRCDPISGHTALYWYRQSLGQGLEFLIYFQGNSAPDKSGLPSDRFSAERTGGSVSTLTIQRTQQEDSAVYLCASSQGQGGPGQPQHFGDGTRLSIL.

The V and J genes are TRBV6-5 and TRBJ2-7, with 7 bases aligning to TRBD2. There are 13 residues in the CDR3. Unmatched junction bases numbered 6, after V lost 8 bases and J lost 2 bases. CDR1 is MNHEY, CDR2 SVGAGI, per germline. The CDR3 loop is CASSAGLTYEQYF. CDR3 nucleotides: TGTGCCAGCTCAGCGGGACTGACCTACGAGCAGTACTTC.